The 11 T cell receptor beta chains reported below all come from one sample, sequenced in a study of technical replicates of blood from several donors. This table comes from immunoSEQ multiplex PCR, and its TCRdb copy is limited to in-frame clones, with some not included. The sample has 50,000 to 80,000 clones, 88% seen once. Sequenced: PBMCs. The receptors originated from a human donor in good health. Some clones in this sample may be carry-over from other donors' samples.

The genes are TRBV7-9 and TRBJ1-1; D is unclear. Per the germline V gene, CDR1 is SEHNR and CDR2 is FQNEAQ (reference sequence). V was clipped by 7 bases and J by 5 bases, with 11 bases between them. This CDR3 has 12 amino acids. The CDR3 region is CASTGSGTEAFF. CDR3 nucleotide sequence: TGTGCCAGCACCGGGAGTGGGACTGAAGCTTTCTTT.

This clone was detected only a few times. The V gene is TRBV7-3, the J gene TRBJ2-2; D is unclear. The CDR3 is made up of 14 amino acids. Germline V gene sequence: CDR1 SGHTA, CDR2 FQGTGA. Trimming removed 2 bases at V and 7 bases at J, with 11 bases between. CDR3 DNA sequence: TGTGCCAGCAGCTTAGGCGGTTCTCACGGGGAGCTGTTTTTT. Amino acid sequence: CASSLGGSHGELFF.

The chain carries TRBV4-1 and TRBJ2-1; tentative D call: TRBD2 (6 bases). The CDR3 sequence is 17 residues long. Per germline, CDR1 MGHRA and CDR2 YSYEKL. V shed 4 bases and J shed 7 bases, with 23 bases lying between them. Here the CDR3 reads CASSRDFASEKGNEQFF. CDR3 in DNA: TGCGCCAGCAGCCGAGACTTCGCTAGCGAAAAGGGAAATGAGCAGTTCTTC.

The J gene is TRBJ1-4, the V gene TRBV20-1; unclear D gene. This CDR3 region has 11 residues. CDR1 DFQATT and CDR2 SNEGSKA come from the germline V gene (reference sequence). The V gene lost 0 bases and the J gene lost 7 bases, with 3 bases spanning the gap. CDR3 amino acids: CSARDREKLFF. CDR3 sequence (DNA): TGCAGTGCTAGAGATCGTGAAAAACTGTTTTTT.

DNA of the CDR3: TGTGCCATCAGCGCCGCACCACGGGAGACCCAGTACTTC. It translates to CAISAAPRETQYF. The chain uses TRBV10-3 and TRBJ2-5; D ambiguous. The germline V gene has CDR1 ENHRY and CDR2 SYGVKD. The CDR3 runs to 13 residues. V gave up 6 bases and J gave up 5 bases, with 13 bases separating them.

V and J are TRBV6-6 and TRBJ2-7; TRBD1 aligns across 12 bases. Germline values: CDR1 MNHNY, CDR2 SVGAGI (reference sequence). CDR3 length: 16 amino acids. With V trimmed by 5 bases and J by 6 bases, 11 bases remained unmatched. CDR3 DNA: TGTGCCAGCAGTCGACGGCCGGGACAGGGGGCGGGCGAGCAGTACTTC. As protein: CASSRRPGQGAGEQYF.

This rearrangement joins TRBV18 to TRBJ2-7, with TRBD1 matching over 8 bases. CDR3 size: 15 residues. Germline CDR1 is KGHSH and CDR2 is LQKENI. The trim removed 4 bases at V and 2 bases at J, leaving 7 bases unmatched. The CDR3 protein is CASSLGTGGPYEQYF. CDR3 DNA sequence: TGTGCCAGCTCACTAGGGACAGGTGGACCCTACGAGCAGTACTTC.

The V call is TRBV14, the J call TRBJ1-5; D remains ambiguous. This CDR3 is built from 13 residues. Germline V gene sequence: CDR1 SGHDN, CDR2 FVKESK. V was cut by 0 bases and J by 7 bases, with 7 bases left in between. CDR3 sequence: CASSQDLEQPQHF. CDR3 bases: TGTGCCAGCAGCCAAGATCTTGAGCAGCCCCAGCATTTT.

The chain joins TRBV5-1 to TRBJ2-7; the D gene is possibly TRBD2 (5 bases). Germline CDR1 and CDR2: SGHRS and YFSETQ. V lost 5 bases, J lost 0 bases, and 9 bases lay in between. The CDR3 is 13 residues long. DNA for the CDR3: TGCGCCAGCAGAGATGGGAGCTCCTACGAGCAGTACTTC. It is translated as CASRDGSSYEQYF.

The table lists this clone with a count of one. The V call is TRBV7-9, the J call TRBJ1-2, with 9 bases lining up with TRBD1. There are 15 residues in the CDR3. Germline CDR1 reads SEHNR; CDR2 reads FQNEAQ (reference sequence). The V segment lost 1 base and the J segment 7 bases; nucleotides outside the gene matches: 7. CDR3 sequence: CASSLEGQGGAGYTF. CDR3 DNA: TGTGCCAGCAGCTTAGAGGGACAGGGTGGGGCTGGCTACACCTTC.

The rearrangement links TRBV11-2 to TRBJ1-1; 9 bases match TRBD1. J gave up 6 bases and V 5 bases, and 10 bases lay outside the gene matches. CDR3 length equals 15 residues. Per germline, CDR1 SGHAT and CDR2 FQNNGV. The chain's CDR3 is CASSAETGGVPEAFF. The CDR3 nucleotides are TGTGCCAGCAGCGCCGAAACAGGGGGCGTTCCTGAAGCTTTCTTT.